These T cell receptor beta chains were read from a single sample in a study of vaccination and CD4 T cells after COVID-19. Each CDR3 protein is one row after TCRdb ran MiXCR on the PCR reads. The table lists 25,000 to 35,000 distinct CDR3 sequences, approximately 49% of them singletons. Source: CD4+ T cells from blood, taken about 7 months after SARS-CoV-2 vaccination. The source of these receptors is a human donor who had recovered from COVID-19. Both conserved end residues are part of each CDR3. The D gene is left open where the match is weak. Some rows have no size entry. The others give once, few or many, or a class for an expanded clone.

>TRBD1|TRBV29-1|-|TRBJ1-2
CSVEAGRGRGYTF
TGCAGCGTTGAAGCGGGCAGGGGGCGAGGCTACACCTTC
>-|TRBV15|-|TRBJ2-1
CATSRDANYNEQFF
TGTGCCACCAGCAGAGATGCGAATTACAATGAGCAGTTCTTC
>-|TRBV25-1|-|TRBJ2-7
CASSDWPSYEQYF
TGTGCCAGCAGTGATTGGCCGTCCTACGAGCAGTACTTC
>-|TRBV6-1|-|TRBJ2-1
CASGTQMTYNEQFF
TGTGCCAGCGGGACCCAAATGACCTACAATGAGCAGTTCTTC
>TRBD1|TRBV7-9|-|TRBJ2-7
CASSLRDRPYEQYF
TGTGCCAGCAGCTTAAGGGACAGACCCTACGAGCAGTACTTC
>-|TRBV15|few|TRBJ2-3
CATSRGQASTDTQYF
TGTGCCACCAGCAGAGGACAGGCGAGCACAGATACGCAGTATTTT
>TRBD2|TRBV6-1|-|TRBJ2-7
CASREAGRTYEQYF
TGTGCCAGCAGGGAAGCGGGACGAACTTACGAGCAGTACTTC
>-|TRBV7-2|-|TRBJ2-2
CASSPVLGPGELFF
TGTGCCAGCAGCCCTGTACTAGGGCCCGGGGAGCTGTTTTTT
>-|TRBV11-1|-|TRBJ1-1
CASSLVMNTEAFF
TGTGCCAGCAGCTTAGTTATGAACACTGAAGCTTTCTTT
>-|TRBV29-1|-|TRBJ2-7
CSVDKQGSYEQYF
TGCAGCGTTGATAAGCAGGGCTCCTACGAGCAGTACTTC